These 20 T cell receptor beta chains originate from one sample sequenced in a study of blood T cell repertoires in COVID-19. TCRdb's table, derived via immunoSEQ multiplex PCR, lists solely in-frame clones and lacks some. Found here are about 200,000 clones, 86% of them singletons; the top ten hold 5.6%. Sequences were obtained from PBMCs or T cells enriched from blood (not recorded which). These receptors came from a man aged 35-49 years with acute COVID-19.

This clone was observed many times. The rearrangement links TRBV6-2 or TRBV6-3 to TRBJ2-1; a weak D match, TRBD2 (6 bases). Germline CDR1 and CDR2: MNHEY and SVGEGT. The CDR3 extends over 14 amino acids. The V end lost 5 bases, the J end lost 3 bases, and 11 bases lay between the germline ends. The CDR3 nucleotides read TGTGCCAGCAGTCCCCCTAGCGACTACAATGAGCAGTTCTTC. Translation gives CASSPPSDYNEQFF.

This chain links TRBV5-8 with TRBJ2-1, with a weak D call TRBD2 (6 bases). CDR1 and CDR2 (germline): SGHTS, YDEGEE. There are 12 residues in the CDR3. Trimming pared 4 bases from V and 6 bases from J, leaving 8 bases between. CDR3 sequence (DNA): TGTGCCAGCAGCCCGGAGGGCAATGAGCAGTTCTTC. Translation gives CASSPEGNEQFF.

This clone was recorded once. A junction boundary mismatches the germline segment, possibly from a read error. The chain uses TRBV11-1 and TRBJ2-7; possible D gene TRBD1, 5 bases. Looked up from germline, CDR1 is SGHAT and CDR2 is FQDESV (reference sequence). The CDR3 sequence is 15 residues long. The CDR3 DNA is TGTGCCAGCAGCCCGCGTGTGACAGTCTCCAACGAGCAGTACTTC. Protein product: CASSPRVTVSNEQYF.

This clone appeared a single time. The chain links TRBV7-2 to TRBJ2-5; D is possibly TRBD2 (6 bases). V was pared by 6 bases and J by 0 bases, with 20 bases between. From germline, CDR1 is SGHTA and CDR2 FQGNSA. The CDR3 consists of 17 residues. CDR3 residues: CASRSGVGSADQETQYF. In DNA, the CDR3 is TGTGCCAGCAGATCGGGGGTCGGTAGCGCCGACCAAGAGACCCAGTACTTC.

Comments on this clone: One end of the junction does not line up with germline, which may come from a read error. The chain links TRBV7-7 to TRBJ2-1; tentatively, D is TRBD1 (6 bases). The germline V gene has CDR1 SSHAT and CDR2 FNYEAQ (reference sequence). The CDR3 has 14 residues. CDR3 amino acids: CASSLTGQSRRQFF. The CDR3 DNA follows: TGTGCTAGCAGCTTGACCGGACAGTCGAGGCGGCAGTTCTTC. The variable domain in full, completed from reference TRBV7-7 and TRBJ2-1, reads GAGVSQSPRYKVTKRGQDVTLRCDPISSHATLYWYQQALGQGPEFLTYFNYEAQPDKSGLPSDRFSAERPEGSISTLTIQRTEQRDSAMYRCASSLTGQSRRQFFGPGTRLTVL.

The genes are TRBV4-3 and TRBJ2-2, with 8 bases fitting TRBD2. The CDR3 sequence is 17 residues long. After removal of 5 bases from V and 2 bases from J, the junction contained 10 bases not matched to a gene. Germline CDR1 LGHNA, CDR2 YSLEER. CDR3 sequence reads: CASSSGGVGVNTGELFF. The CDR3 nucleotides read TGCGCCAGCAGCTCGGGGGGGGTAGGCGTCAACACCGGGGAGCTGTTTTTT.

This chain uses TRBV28 with TRBJ1-1; 7 positions agree with TRBD1. CDR1 is MDHEN, CDR2 SYDVKM, per germline. This CDR3 spans 12 amino acids. J lost 7 bases, V lost 4 bases, and 3 bases had no gene match. The CDR3 DNA reads TGTGCCAGCAGTTACAGGGGAAATGAAGCTTTCTTT. Encoded protein: CASSYRGNEAFF.

A note on this clone: The junction shows a germline mismatch at one end, possibly a read error. The gene calls are TRBV18 and TRBJ1-5; 7 bases line up with TRBD1. CDR1 and CDR2 from the germline V gene are KGHSH and LQKENI. The CDR3 contains 14 residues. In nucleotides, the CDR3 is TGTGCCATCTCACCACAGGGGAACAATCAGCCCCAGCATTTT. It yields the protein CAISPQGNNQPQHF.

The V call is TRBV15, the J call TRBJ2-1; 11 nucleotides align to TRBD2. The length of the CDR3 is 15 residues. J was trimmed by 11 bases and V by 1 base; bases with no gene match: 7. Germline V gene sequence: CDR1 LNHNV, CDR2 YYDKDF (reference sequence). The CDR3 reads CATSRVGLAGVQQFF. CDR3 nucleotide sequence: TGTGCCACCAGCAGAGTTGGACTAGCGGGTGTGCAGCAGTTCTTC.

This rearrangement joins TRBV28 to TRBJ1-5; 7 bases are shared with TRBD1. This CDR3 has 14 residues. Germline V gene sequence: CDR1 MDHEN, CDR2 SYDVKM. J gave up 9 bases and V 5 bases, and 10 bases lay outside the gene matches. The chain's CDR3 is CASSPRTGRGPQHF. In DNA form, the CDR3 reads TGTGCCAGCAGTCCCCGGACAGGCCGAGGGCCCCAGCATTTT.

The count of this clone is one. The genes are TRBV27 and TRBJ2-1; no definite D call. The CDR3 spans 14 residues. V lost 7 bases to trimming and J lost 6 bases, with 16 bases between them. Germline V gene sequence: CDR1 MNHEY, CDR2 SMNVEV (reference sequence). CDR3 nucleotide sequence: TGTGCCAGCAAGATCCCGGCTAGAAGCAATGAGCAGTTCTTC. Translation gives CASKIPARSNEQFF.

The J gene is TRBJ2-7, the V gene TRBV9, with D perhaps matching TRBD1 (5 bases). The CDR3 sequence is 15 residues long. The V end lost 2 bases, the J end lost 2 bases, and 14 bases lay between the germline ends. Germline CDR1 and CDR2: SGDLS and YYNGEE. The CDR3 sequence: CASSVLGAGTYEQYF. The CDR3 DNA follows: TGTGCCAGCAGCGTTTTGGGTGCAGGGACCTACGAGCAGTACTTC.

The chain joins TRBV5-4 to TRBJ2-1; D might be TRBD1 (5 bases). Trimming cost V 4 bases and J 2 bases, with 7 bases left between them. Per the germline V gene, CDR1 is SGHNT and CDR2 is YYREEE (reference sequence). CDR3 length: 13 residues. The CDR3 DNA follows: TGTGCCAGCAGCCCGGACACCTACAATGAGCAGTTCTTC. Protein product: CASSPDTYNEQFF.

The rearrangement links TRBV6-5 to TRBJ2-3; TRBD1 is a possible D gene (5 bases). This CDR3 contains 16 residues. V shed 0 bases and J shed 5 bases, with 15 bases lying between them. Germline CDR1 and CDR2: MNHEY and SVGAGI. The CDR3 sequence: CASSYSRQGSKDTQYF. The DNA for the CDR3 is TGTGCCAGCAGTTACTCGCGTCAGGGTAGTAAAGATACGCAGTATTTT.

This chain links TRBV4-2 with TRBJ2-3; perhaps TRBD2 as D (6 bases). The CDR3 sequence is 16 residues long. Germline assignment: CDR1 LGHNA and CDR2 YNFKEQ. The V end lost 2 bases, the J end lost 7 bases, and 19 bases lay between the germline ends. CDR3 sequence: CASSQPPWVGTYTQYF. The CDR3 bases are TGTGCCAGCAGCCAACCCCCGTGGGTTGGGACTTATACGCAGTATTTT.

This clone was counted between two and nine times. The rearrangement links TRBV27 to TRBJ1-1; 9 bases align to TRBD1. The trim removed 8 bases at V and 5 bases at J, leaving 9 bases unmatched. CDR1 is MNHEY and CDR2 is SMNVEV in the germline V gene (reference sequence). CDR3 length: 14 residues. CDR3 bases: TGTGCCAGCGGCTCGACAGGGGGGAGAACTGAAGCTTTCTTT. It specifies CASGSTGGRTEAFF.

The V gene is TRBV5-1, the J gene TRBJ1-2; no clear D gene. V lost 2 bases and J lost 0, with 5 bases in between. The V gene's germline CDR1 is SGHRS and CDR2 YFSETQ. The CDR3 extends over 13 amino acids. The CDR3 reads CASSLSANYGYTF. The CDR3 DNA sequence: TGCGCCAGCAGCTTATCCGCTAACTATGGCTACACCTTC.

This clone has more than one count but fewer than ten. The chain carries TRBV4-1 and TRBJ1-1; 7 nucleotides line up with TRBD1. From germline, CDR1 is MGHRA and CDR2 YSYEKL. The V gene end was trimmed by 0 bases and the J gene end by 8 bases; junction bases not matched to a gene: 3. The CDR3 sequence is 13 residues long. CDR3: CASSQDWDSEAFF. In nucleotides, the CDR3 is TGCGCCAGCAGCCAAGATTGGGACAGCGAAGCTTTCTTT.

The chain has TRBV19 and TRBJ1-4, with 10 bases fitting TRBD1. This CDR3 spans 15 amino acids. CDR1 is LNHDA, CDR2 SQIVND, per germline (reference sequence). V shed 5 bases, J shed 5 bases, and the junction held 5 bases outside the gene matches. CDR3 amino acids: CASSDPGQGNEKLFF. CDR3 bases: TGTGCCAGTAGTGATCCGGGACAGGGGAATGAAAAACTGTTTTTT.

The chain employs TRBV11-2 and TRBJ2-3, with D unclear. Germline assignment: CDR1 SGHAT and CDR2 FQNNGV. The CDR3 has 14 amino acids. The V end was cut by 5 bases, the J end by 4 bases, with 13 bases between. CDR3 nucleotide sequence: TGTGCCAGCAGCCCTGGCCCAGTGGCAGATACGCAGTATTTT. As protein: CASSPGPVADTQYF.